The TCR beta chain under discussion was sequenced for a study of blood T cell repertoires in COVID-19 (dated by TCRdb to about 2020). Background on the whole study: Samples from collaborators originated in the United States, Italy and Spain and spanned both the acute and convalescent phases of COVID-19. The material from the prospective study consisted of cDNA or gDNA derived from T cells, B-cell-depleted T cells, or PBMCs. The dataset comprised deeply sampled blood TCRbeta repertoires from subjects exposed to, actively infected with, or recovered from COVID-19. A freely available public database, intended as a resource for researchers studying the immune response to SARS-CoV-2, is where the repertoires were released. Samples were obtained from the ongoing ImmuneRACE study (first 160 participants) and from 1,254 subjects provided by 6 global collaborators. Sample metadata almost always included a de-identified subject ID, COVID-19 status, age in years and sex. Where HLA class I and class II types were available, the types were taken from metadata supplied by the sample provider, not from assay-based typing.

General findings and caveats noted by the study authors: The quantity of clinical and demographic metadata differed by source and by participant and was supplied without curation.

V lost 6 bases and J lost 6 bases; the stretch between them is 20 bases long. Per the germline V gene, SGHAT is the CDR1 and FQNNGV is the CDR2. From its cysteine to its phenylalanine, the CDR3 spans 15 amino acids. The sequence is cut down to CDR3 DNA, 45 bases in frame from base 1. TCRbeta CDR3 regions were amplified from genomic DNA by means of the immunoSEQ Assay, a bias-controlled multiplex PCR. In the authors' own workflow: Nucleated cell counts per sample were estimated from amplification of reference gene primers within the assay. To quantify the absolute abundance of each unique TCRbeta CDR3 rearrangement, sequence reads were collapsed and filtered. For each sample, productive Simpson clonality was calculated as the square root of Simpson's diversity index across productive rearrangements. As stored in TCRdb, this immuneACCESS dataset retains in-frame rearrangements with V and J assigned. A fraction of the clones does not appear; measured against another copy, unresolved V genes explain less than half of the discrepancy, and the remainder lacks a known reason. The V and J calls and the clone size are those of that table, but D and trimming were determined from the DNA. A total of fewer than 700,000 clones appear in this sample, 85% to 90% of them only once. The ten top clones hold 7.8% of the sample.

One collaborating source in Seattle enrolled patients while the patients were actively infected and followed the patients over time throughout the course of disease. Collaborating institutions collected whole blood in K2EDTA tubes following their own protocols. For TCRbeta analysis, collaborators shipped samples as frozen whole blood, isolated PBMCs, or DNA extracted from either of those sample types. About this clone itself: Its antigen is currently not known. No per-base quality is available; no much larger clone lies one base away.

The sequence came from a woman between 45 and 60 years old with COVID-19, enrolled during active disease. The chain employs TRBV11-2 and TRBJ1-1; the D segment could be TRBD1, given 5 matching bases. Source material: peripheral blood. The nucleotide sequence reads as follows: TGTGCCAGCAGAGCGGTGCTGCGGGGCGAAGCTGAAGCTTTCTTT. It specifies CASRAVLRGEAEAFF.